This TCR beta chain was profiled in a study of T-cell reconstitution after alpha-beta-depleted transplantation in children. Notes on the study in general: Expanded graft clones, several hundred of them, were reportedly the source of alpha-beta T cells about two months after transplant.

Germline CDR1 SGHRS, CDR2 YFSETQ. The CDR3 is 16 residues long. Trimming took 0 bases from V and 7 from J, leaving 18 bases between them. A TCRbeta library incorporating unique molecular identifiers was prepared. One entry per CDR3 protein results from TCRdb running MiXCR on the PCR reads. The data hold 550,000 to 600,000 distinct CDR3 sequences, with under 30% observed a single time. This clonotype has a single count. Its antigen is not identified. The chain uses TRBV5-1 and TRBJ2-3; no clear D gene. This sample comprised PBMCs, mostly from graft donor cells, obtained 360 days after TCRalphabeta/CD19-depleted stem cell transplant. The TCR comes from a boy less than two years old who had a stem cell transplant for acute myeloid leukemia, so the T cells may come from the graft donor. This chain's CDR3 is CASSLEQASPTNTQYF. The CDR3 nucleotides read TGCGCCAGCAGCTTGGAACAAGCTTCTCCCACGAATACGCAGTATTTT.